A selection of T cell receptor beta chains follows, all from one sample in a study of T-cell memory formation after mild COVID-19. From the 5' RACE reads, TCRdb called clonotypes with MiXCR, one entry per CDR3 protein. The sample records about 210,000 distinct CDR3 sequences, roughly 10% being singletons. Sequencing was performed on PBMCs or a T cell subset sorted from them (not recorded which). These receptors were obtained from a man aged 18-30 years who had mild COVID-19 (a few samples of this study predate the infection). Cell type and time point are not known. Each CDR3 is given with its conserved first and last residue. A D gene is named only where the DNA matches it firmly. The size of a clone is reported for some rows only, either as once, few or many, or as a class for expanded clones.

clone size	V gene	J gene	D gene	CDR3 length	CDR3 protein	CDR3 DNA
-	TRBV10-3	TRBJ2-2	-	13	CAITSTYTGELFF	TGTGCCATCACGTCGACCTACACCGGGGAGCTGTTTTTT
-	TRBV6-2/TRBV6-3	TRBJ1-5	-	15	CASRPGQLYNQPQHF	TGTGCCAGCAGACCTGGACAGTTATACAATCAGCCCCAGCATTTT
-	TRBV12-3/TRBV12-4	TRBJ1-3	-	13	CASMERMPNTIYF	TGTGCCAGCATGGAGAGAATGCCAAACACCATATATTTT
few	TRBV29-1	TRBJ2-5	TRBD2	14	CSVGPGGRKETQYF	TGCAGCGTTGGGCCGGGGGGGAGGAAAGAGACCCAGTACTTC
-	TRBV6-6	TRBJ1-1	TRBD1	14	CASSYSGQGVEAFF	TGTGCCAGCAGTTACTCGGGACAGGGTGTTGAAGCTTTCTTT
few	TRBV7-7	TRBJ2-1	TRBD1	13	CASSLFPRDSQFF	TGTGCCAGCAGCTTATTTCCCCGGGACAGCCAGTTCTTC
few	TRBV7-9	TRBJ2-1	-	15	CASSLRSGKFNEQFF	TGTGCCAGCAGCTTAAGGTCGGGCAAGTTCAATGAGCAGTTCTTC
few	TRBV12-3/TRBV12-4	TRBJ1-2	TRBD1	14	CASSRDRGRGGYTF	TGTGCCAGCAGTCGGGACAGGGGGCGCGGTGGCTACACCTTC
-	TRBV29-1	TRBJ1-1	-	13	CSVFGQLNTEAFF	TGCAGCGTATTCGGACAATTGAACACTGAAGCTTTCTTT
few	TRBV4-3	TRBJ2-4	-	14	CASSQALGQNIQYF	TGCGCCAGCAGCCAAGCTCTAGGGCAGAACATTCAGTACTTC
-	TRBV20-1	TRBJ1-5	TRBD1	13	CSARQGAGQPQHF	TGCAGTGCTAGACAGGGGGCCGGTCAGCCCCAGCATTTT
-	TRBV6-6	TRBJ2-4	TRBD2	16	CASSYSTSGGPVIQYF	TGTGCCAGCAGTTACTCGACTAGCGGGGGCCCGGTGATTCAGTACTTC
-	TRBV5-5	TRBJ2-1	-	14	CASSLPPGVREQFF	TGTGCCAGCAGCTTGCCGCCAGGGGTGAGAGAGCAGTTCTTC
few	TRBV5-1	TRBJ1-2	TRBD1	12	CASSIQGASYTF	TGCGCCAGCAGCATCCAGGGGGCGAGCTACACCTTC
few	TRBV18	TRBJ1-2	-	14	CASSPGLATYGYTF	TGTGCCAGCTCACCAGGGTTGGCGACCTATGGCTACACCTTC
many	TRBV7-8	TRBJ2-3	-	18	CASSSRRVTYSSTDTQYF	TGTGCCAGCAGCTCCCGACGAGTGACATATTCTAGCACAGATACGCAGTATTTT
few	TRBV10-3	TRBJ1-1	-	13	CAISGKGNTEAFF	TGTGCCATCTCAGGGAAGGGAAACACTGAAGCTTTCTTT
-	TRBV27	TRBJ1-2	-	14	CASAFLRWGGGYTF	TGTGCCAGCGCTTTTTTAAGGTGGGGAGGAGGCTACACCTTC
-	TRBV27	TRBJ2-7	-	15	CASSRRGGISYEQYF	TGTGCCAGCAGCCGCAGGGGGGGCATCTCCTACGAGCAGTACTTC
few	TRBV28	TRBJ1-2	-	13	CASSLGWQDGYTF	TGTGCCAGCAGTTTAGGGTGGCAGGATGGCTACACCTTC
few	TRBV6-1	TRBJ1-4	-	13	CASSHPRGEKLFF	TGTGCCAGCAGTCACCCACGCGGTGAAAAACTGTTTTTT
few	TRBV28	TRBJ2-3	TRBD1	16	CASSPRQGSSTDTQYF	TGTGCCAGCAGTCCGCGACAGGGTTCTAGCACAGATACGCAGTATTTT
few	TRBV7-3	TRBJ2-3	TRBD2	16	CASSLARRGGPDTQYF	TGTGCCAGCAGCTTAGCACGGCGGGGGGGCCCAGATACGCAGTATTTT
few	TRBV20-1	TRBJ2-2	-	16	CSARMLGQPNTGELFF	TGCAGTGCTAGGATGTTAGGGCAGCCCAACACCGGGGAGCTGTTTTTT
few	TRBV20-1	TRBJ2-2	-	15	CSAFRGQGNTGELFF	TGCAGTGCATTTCGGGGGCAGGGGAACACCGGGGAGCTGTTTTTT
many	TRBV7-9	TRBJ2-3	TRBD1	18	CASSLAVTGALSTDTQYF	TGTGCCAGCAGCTTAGCGGTGACAGGGGCCTTATCCACAGATACGCAGTATTTT
-	TRBV4-1	TRBJ1-3	-	18	CASSQDHVKGSSGNTIYF	TGCGCCAGCAGCCAAGATCACGTAAAAGGGAGCTCTGGAAACACCATATATTTT
-	TRBV19	TRBJ2-3	-	14	CASSPLEATDTQYF	TGTGCCAGTAGTCCCCTAGAGGCGACAGATACGCAGTATTTT
-	TRBV4-3	TRBJ2-2	TRBD2	13	CASSQTSGGELFF	TGCGCCAGCAGCCAAACTAGCGGCGGGGAGCTGTTTTTT
many	TRBV12-3/TRBV12-4	TRBJ2-5	-	15	CASTPQGRVFETQYF	TGTGCCAGCACCCCACAGGGTAGGGTCTTCGAGACCCAGTACTTC
few	TRBV7-3	TRBJ1-2	TRBD1	15	CASSLGPGQAYGYTF	TGTGCCAGCAGCTTAGGCCCGGGACAGGCCTATGGCTACACCTTC
-	TRBV6-5	TRBJ2-3	TRBD2	18	CASSYSLPSGRITDTQYF	TGTGCCAGCAGTTACTCGCTTCCTAGCGGGAGGATCACAGATACGCAGTATTTT
-	TRBV5-1	TRBJ2-3	TRBD2	17	CASSLGSGGLRTDTQYF	TGCGCCAGCAGCTTGGGGAGCGGGGGACTCCGCACAGATACGCAGTATTTT
few	TRBV6-2/TRBV6-3	TRBJ1-1	TRBD1	13	CASNNRGYTEAFF	TGTGCCAGCAATAACAGGGGGTACACTGAAGCTTTCTTT
few	TRBV24-1	TRBJ2-1	-	15	CATSTSGAPYNEQFF	TGTGCCACCTCTACCTCAGGGGCCCCCTACAATGAGCAGTTCTTC
-	TRBV12-3/TRBV12-4	TRBJ1-2	-	11	CASSLGNGYTF	TGTGCCAGCAGTTTAGGGAATGGCTACACCTTC
few	TRBV7-9	TRBJ2-3	TRBD2	19	CASSSLSSGGPLSTDTQYF	TGTGCCAGCAGCTCCCTGTCTAGCGGGGGCCCCCTTAGCACAGATACGCAGTATTTT
-	TRBV3-1	TRBJ2-7	TRBD2	15	CASSSTSGQTYEQYF	TGTGCCAGCAGTTCGACTAGCGGGCAAACCTACGAGCAGTACTTC
-	TRBV20-1	TRBJ1-2	-	12	CSAPLTGTFYTF	TGCAGTGCCCCCCTCACAGGGACTTTCTACACCTTC
few	TRBV7-9	TRBJ2-7	-	12	CASSLVTNEQYF	TGTGCCAGCAGCTTAGTTACGAACGAGCAGTACTTC
few	TRBV11-2	TRBJ2-2	TRBD2	16	CASSLLAGVYTGELFF	TGTGCCAGCAGCTTATTAGCGGGGGTTTACACCGGGGAGCTGTTTTTT
many	TRBV6-5	TRBJ1-6	-	14	CASSYAAHNSPLHF	TGTGCCAGCAGTTACGCTGCTCATAATTCACCCCTCCACTTT
few	TRBV7-2	TRBJ2-2	-	13	CASSFSVLGELFF	TGTGCCAGCAGCTTCAGTGTTTTGGGGGAGCTGTTTTTT
-	TRBV20-1	TRBJ1-2	-	15	CSARDKTEFYYGYTF	TGCAGTGCTAGGGATAAGACAGAGTTCTATTATGGCTACACCTTC
many	TRBV13	TRBJ2-7	TRBD1	13	CASSLQTGAEQYF	TGTGCCAGCAGCTTACAGACAGGGGCCGAGCAGTACTTC
-	TRBV6-5	TRBJ1-2	-	12	CASSCPGRGYTF	TGTGCCAGCAGTTGCCCAGGGCGTGGCTACACCTTC
-	TRBV7-2	TRBJ1-2	-	14	CASRAGTVNYGYTF	TGTGCCAGCAGGGCCGGGACGGTAAACTATGGCTACACCTTC
many	TRBV10-3	TRBJ1-1	-	13	CAIRWDMSTEAFF	TGTGCCATCAGGTGGGACATGTCCACTGAAGCTTTCTTT
-	TRBV7-3	TRBJ2-2	-	16	CASSALPTPNTGELFF	TGTGCCAGCAGCGCCTTACCGACACCGAACACCGGGGAGCTGTTTTTT
many	TRBV7-9	TRBJ2-2	-	15	CASSALVMVDGELFF	TGTGCCAGCAGCGCACTTGTAATGGTCGACGGGGAGCTGTTTTTT
-	TRBV28	TRBJ1-6	-	18	CASSFWRGSGTYNSPLHF	TGTGCCAGCAGTTTTTGGCGAGGGTCTGGGACCTATAATTCACCCCTCCACTTT
few	TRBV10-3	TRBJ1-6	TRBD1	14	CAISELGQGSPLHF	TGTGCCATCAGTGAGTTAGGACAGGGGTCACCCCTCCACTTT
few	TRBV20-1	TRBJ1-2	-	15	CSAPRGGDANYGYTF	TGCAGTGCCCCACGTGGGGGGGATGCGAACTATGGCTACACCTTC
-	TRBV28	TRBJ2-1	-	11	CASRGYVEQFF	TGTGCCAGCAGGGGGTACGTGGAGCAGTTCTTC
few	TRBV5-1	TRBJ2-1	-	14	CASSPDRPYNEQFF	TGCGCCAGCAGCCCGGATAGGCCCTACAATGAGCAGTTCTTC
-	TRBV28	TRBJ2-2	-	13	CASNWERTGELFF	TGTGCCAGCAATTGGGAACGCACCGGAGAGCTGTTTTTT
-	TRBV12-3/TRBV12-4	TRBJ1-5	TRBD1	16	CASSFGGTGGHQPQHF	TGTGCCAGCAGTTTTGGGGGGACAGGGGGGCATCAGCCCCAGCATTTT